This T cell receptor (beta chain) stems from a study of T-cell reconstitution after alpha-beta-depleted transplantation in children. The CDR3 extends over 15 amino acids. After removal of 7 bases from V and 3 bases from J, the junction contained 13 bases not matched to a gene. Germline assignment: CDR1 SGHRS and CDR2 YFSETQ. Unique molecular identifiers were built into the TCRbeta library. TCRdb re-called the PCR reads with MiXCR, one entry per CDR3 protein. This sample has over 550,000 distinct CDR3 sequences, with about 10% found just once. Material: PBMCs from the stem cell graft donor, obtained from the stem cell graft. The chain has TRBV5-1 and TRBJ2-7, with TRBD2 matching over 7 bases. This receptor was taken from a human donor who donated a stem cell graft to a child with acute myeloid leukemia. CDR3 in DNA: TGCGCCAGCCAACTGGGAGGGGACTCAAACTACGAGCAGTACTTC. This sequence encodes CASQLGGDSNYEQYF. The full variable domain, in which reference TRBV5-1 and TRBJ2-7 provide the parts outside the CDR3, is KAGVTQTPRYLIKTRGQQVTLSCSPISGHRSVSWYQQTPGQGLQFLFEYFSETQRNKGNFPGRFSGRQFSNSRSEMNVSTLELGDSALYLCASQLGGDSNYEQYFGPGTRLTVT.